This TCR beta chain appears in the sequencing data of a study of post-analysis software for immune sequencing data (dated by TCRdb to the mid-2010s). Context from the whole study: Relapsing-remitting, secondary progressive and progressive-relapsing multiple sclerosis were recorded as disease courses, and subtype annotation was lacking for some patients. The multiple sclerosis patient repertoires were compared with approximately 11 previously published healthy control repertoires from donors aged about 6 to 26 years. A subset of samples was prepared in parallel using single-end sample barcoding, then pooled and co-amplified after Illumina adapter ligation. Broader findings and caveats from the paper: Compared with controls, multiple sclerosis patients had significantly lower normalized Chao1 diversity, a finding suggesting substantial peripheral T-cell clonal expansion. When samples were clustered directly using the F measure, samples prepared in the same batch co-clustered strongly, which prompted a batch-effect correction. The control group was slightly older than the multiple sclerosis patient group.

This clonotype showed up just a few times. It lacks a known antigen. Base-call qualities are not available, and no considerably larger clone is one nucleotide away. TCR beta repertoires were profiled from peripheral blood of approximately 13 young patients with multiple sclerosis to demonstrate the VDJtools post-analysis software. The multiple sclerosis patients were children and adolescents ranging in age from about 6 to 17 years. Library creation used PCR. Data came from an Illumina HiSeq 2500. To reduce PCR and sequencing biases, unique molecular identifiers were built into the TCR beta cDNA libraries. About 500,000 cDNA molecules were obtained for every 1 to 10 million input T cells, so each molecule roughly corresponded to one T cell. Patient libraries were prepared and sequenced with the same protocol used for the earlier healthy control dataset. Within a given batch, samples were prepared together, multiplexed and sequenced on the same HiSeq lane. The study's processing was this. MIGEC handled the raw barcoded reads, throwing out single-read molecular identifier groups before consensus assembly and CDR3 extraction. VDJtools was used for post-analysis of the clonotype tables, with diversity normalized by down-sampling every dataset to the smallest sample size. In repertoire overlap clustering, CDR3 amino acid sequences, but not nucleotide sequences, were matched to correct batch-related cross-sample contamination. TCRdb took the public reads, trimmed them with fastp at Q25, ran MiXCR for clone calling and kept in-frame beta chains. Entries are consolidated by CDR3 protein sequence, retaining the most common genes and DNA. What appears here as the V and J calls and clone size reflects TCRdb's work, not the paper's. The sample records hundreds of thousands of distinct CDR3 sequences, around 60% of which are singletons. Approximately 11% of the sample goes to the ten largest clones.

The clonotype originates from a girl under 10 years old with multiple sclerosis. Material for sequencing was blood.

This receptor carries the CDR3 CAWRDRWDLREYF. The DNA sequence reads TGTGCCTGGAGGGACCGCTGGGATTTGCGTGAGTACTTC. This sequence uses TRBV30 and TRBJ2-7; no D segment can be confidently identified. For CDR1 and CDR2, the germline V gene (reference sequence) lists GTSNPN and SVGIG. V is cut by 3 bases and J by 11 bases, and the space between the germline ends is 20 bases. The CDR3 covers 13 residues, taking in both the cysteine and the phenylalanine. The read is trimmed to its CDR3 DNA, 39 bases read in frame from base 1.